One T cell receptor (beta chain) is described in this entry. CDR1 MNHEY and CDR2 SMNVEV come from the germline V gene (reference sequence). CDR3 length: 16 residues. The trim removed 5 bases at V and 5 bases at J, leaving 13 bases unmatched. This entry is derived from a study of T cell changes during pregnancy in multiple sclerosis. Assay used: immunoSEQ multiplex PCR; TCRdb lists only in-frame clones, some missing. This table has around 95,000 clones, 80% to 95% appearing once. Here the sequenced sample was peripheral blood, taken after pregnancy. This chain uses TRBV27 with TRBJ1-1; 8 nucleotides align to TRBD1. This TCR derives from a female donor with multiple sclerosis, enrolled in a pregnancy study. This CDR3 is CASSPPSGGARTEAFF. The CDR3 DNA is TGTGCCAGCAGTCCGCCCTCAGGGGGCGCAAGGACTGAAGCTTTCTTT.